This TCR beta chain derives from a study of identifying expanded T cells in peripheral blood. V was clipped by 4 bases and J by 6 bases, with 16 bases between them. The CDR3 extends over 15 amino acids. The germline V gene encodes CDR1 LGHNA and CDR2 YNFKEQ. Regarding this clone: The antigen remains unidentified.

Assay used: immunoSEQ multiplex PCR; TCRdb lists only in-frame clones, some missing. The sample carries 90,000 to 95,000 clones, 70% to 90% recorded once. Study-wide points: Over two and four weeks, about 15 and 18 clones changed, versus around 1.3 between replicates. Across healthy donors, higher total template counts meant significantly greater roughly two-week count variance.

Sequenced material: blood. The source of this sequence is a person aged 18 to 75 in good health. V usage is TRBV4-2 and J usage is TRBJ2-1; D is perhaps TRBD1 (5 bases). The CDR3 protein is CASSPLGQGGNEQFF. The CDR3, as DNA: TGTGCCAGCAGCCCCCTGGGGCAGGGTGGCAATGAGCAGTTCTTC.